The entry below describes one T cell receptor (beta chain). Its antigen is still unknown. This sample was taken from a study of cytomegalovirus exposure and HLA in healthy donors. Whole-study context: The 90 to 150 validation repertoires used the same platform as the approximately 670 first-cohort repertoires (as reported by a later analysis).

The table came from immunoSEQ multiplex PCR; TCRdb's copy has only in-frame clones and leaves some out. The table has roughly 280,000 clones, 86% seen once; the top ten hold over 0.95%. Findings and caveats of the study: Researchers counted around 160 TCR beta chains as cytomegalovirus-associated.

The CDR3 totals 14 residues. V was clipped by 6 bases and J by 5 bases, with 14 bases between them. The V gene's germline CDR1 is MNHEY and CDR2 SMNVEV (reference sequence). This clonotype originated in a woman aged 18-30 years in good health and CMV-seronegative. The chain couples TRBV27 to TRBJ2-1; possible D gene TRBD2, 6 bases. The sample consisted of PBMCs. CDR3 sequence: CASSLRDFDNEQFF. Here the CDR3 DNA reads TGTGCCAGCAGCCTGCGGGACTTCGACAATGAGCAGTTCTTC.